The following is a TCR beta chain sequence with its context. As yet, its antigen is unknown. CDR1 is MDHEN, CDR2 SYDVKM, per germline. There are 13 residues in the CDR3. V shed 6 bases and J 5 bases; nucleotides not matched to a gene: 3. This sample is drawn from a study of cytomegalovirus exposure and HLA in healthy donors. Study observations and caveats: Highly shared variants forming one cluster were likely a sequencing artifact.

Primers: 60 Vbeta forward and 13 Jbeta reverse. Assay: immunoSEQ multiplex PCR; the TCRdb copy retains only in-frame clones and omits some. Of more than 80,000 clones listed, about 80% are singletons. Source material: PBMCs. The chain uses TRBV28 and TRBJ2-3; 9 bases agree with TRBD1. This clonotype originated in a female donor in good health and CMV-seropositive. The CDR3 protein is CASRGTGRDTQYF. In DNA, the CDR3 is TGTGCCAGCAGGGGGACAGGGAGAGATACGCAGTATTTT.